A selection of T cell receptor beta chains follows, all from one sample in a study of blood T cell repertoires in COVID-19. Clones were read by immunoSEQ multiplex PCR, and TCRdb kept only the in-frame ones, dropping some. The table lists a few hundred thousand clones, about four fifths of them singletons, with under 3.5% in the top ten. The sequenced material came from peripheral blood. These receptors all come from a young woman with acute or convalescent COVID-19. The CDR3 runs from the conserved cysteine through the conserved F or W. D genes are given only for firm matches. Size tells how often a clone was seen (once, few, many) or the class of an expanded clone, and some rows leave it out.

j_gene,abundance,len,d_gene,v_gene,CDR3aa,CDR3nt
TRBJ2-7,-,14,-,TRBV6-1,CASSSETVLYEQYF,TGTGCCAGCAGTTCCGAAACGGTCCTCTACGAGCAGTACTTC
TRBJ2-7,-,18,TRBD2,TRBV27,CASSSLFELAGGVYEQYF,TGTGCCAGCAGTTCCCTATTTGAGCTAGCGGGAGGGGTCTACGAGCAGTACTTC
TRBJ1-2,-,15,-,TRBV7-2,CASSKGEDLTSGYTF,TGTGCCAGCAGCAAAGGGGAGGACCTGACGTCTGGCTACACCTTC
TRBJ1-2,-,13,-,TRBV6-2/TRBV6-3,CASSILLPRGYTF,TGTGCCAGCAGTATCCTCTTACCGCGCGGCTACACCTTC
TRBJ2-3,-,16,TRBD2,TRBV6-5,CASSYSRSSGTDTQYF,TGTGCCAGCAGTTACTCCCGGTCTAGCGGGACAGATACGCAGTATTTT
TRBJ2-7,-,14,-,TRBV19,CASTPLFGAYEQYF,TGTGCCAGTACCCCCCTTTTCGGGGCCTACGAGCAGTACTTC
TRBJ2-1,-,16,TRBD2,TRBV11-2,CASSFRASGRGDEQFF,TGTGCCAGCAGCTTCAGGGCTAGCGGGAGGGGCGATGAGCAGTTCTTC
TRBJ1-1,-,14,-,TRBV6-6,CASSYSNEGGEAFF,TGTGCCAGCAGTTACTCGAACGAAGGGGGTGAAGCTTTCTTT
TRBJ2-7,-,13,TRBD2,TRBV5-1,CASTGTSGSIEYF,TGCGCCAGCACCGGGACTAGCGGGAGTATTGAGTACTTC
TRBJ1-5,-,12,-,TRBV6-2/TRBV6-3,CASSYNPRNQHF,TGTGCCAGCAGTTACAATCCGAGGAACCAGCATTTT
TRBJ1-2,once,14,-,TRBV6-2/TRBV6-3,CASSPWGRVYGYTF,TGTGCCAGCAGTCCGTGGGGCAGGGTCTATGGCTACACCTTC
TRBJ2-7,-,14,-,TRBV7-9,CASSLLTVPYEQYF,TGTGCCAGCAGCTTACTTACAGTACCCTACGAGCAGTACTTC
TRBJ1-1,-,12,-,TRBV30,CAWRLQATEAFF,TGTGCCTGGAGGTTACAGGCTACTGAAGCTTTCTTT
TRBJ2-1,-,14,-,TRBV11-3,CASSLTRGRNEQFF,TGTGCCAGCAGCTTGACCAGGGGCCGCAATGAGCAGTTCTTC
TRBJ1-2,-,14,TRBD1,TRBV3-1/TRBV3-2,CASSLTQGAHGYTF,TGTGCCAGCAGCCTGACACAGGGGGCGCATGGCTACACCTTC
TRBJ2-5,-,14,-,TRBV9,CASSVHGGEETQYF,TGTGCCAGCAGCGTACATGGAGGGGAAGAGACCCAGTACTTC
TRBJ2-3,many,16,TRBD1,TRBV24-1,CATSDPGQGATDTQYF,TGTGCCACCAGTGACCCTGGACAGGGGGCCACAGATACGCAGTATTTT
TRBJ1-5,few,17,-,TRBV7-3,CASSLTQRQGLRQPQHF,TGTGCCAGCAGCTTAACTCAGCGGCAGGGGCTGCGTCAGCCCCAGCATTTT
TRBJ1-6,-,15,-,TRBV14,CASSQGAQLDSPLHF,TGTGCCAGCAGCCAAGGGGCCCAGCTGGATTCACCCCTCCACTTT
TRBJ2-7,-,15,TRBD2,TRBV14,CASSQRLAASYEQYF,TGTGCCAGCAGCCAACGACTAGCGGCCTCCTACGAGCAGTACTTC
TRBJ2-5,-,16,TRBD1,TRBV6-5,CASSYGQALVKETQYF,TGTGCCAGCAGTTACGGACAGGCGCTAGTTAAGGAGACCCAGTACTTC
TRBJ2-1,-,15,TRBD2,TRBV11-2,CASSLVLAGGSEQFF,TGTGCCAGCAGCTTAGTCCTAGCGGGAGGCAGTGAGCAGTTCTTC
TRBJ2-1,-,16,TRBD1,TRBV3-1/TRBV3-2,CASSRGQGTPHNEQFF,TGTGCCAGCAGCCGAGGACAGGGAACCCCCCACAATGAGCAGTTCTTC
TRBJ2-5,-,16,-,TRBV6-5,CASSYSIGQLGETQYF,TGTGCCAGCAGTTACTCGATAGGACAGCTTGGAGAGACCCAGTACTTC
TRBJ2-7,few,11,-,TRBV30,CAWARLGEQYF,TGTGCCTGGGCTAGGCTCGGCGAGCAGTACTTC
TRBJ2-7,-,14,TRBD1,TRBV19,CASASDRGGYEQYF,TGTGCCAGCGCCTCTGACAGGGGAGGCTACGAGCAGTACTTC
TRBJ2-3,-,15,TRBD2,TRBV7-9,CASSLLAGTTDTQYF,TGTGCCAGCAGCTTGTTAGCGGGGACCACAGATACGCAGTATTTT
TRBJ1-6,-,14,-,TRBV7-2,CASIWGGNNSPLHF,TGTGCCAGCATCTGGGGGGGCAATAATTCACCCCTCCACTTT
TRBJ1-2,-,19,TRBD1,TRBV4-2,CASSRNFKPAGQGAAGYTF,TGTGCCAGCAGCCGAAATTTTAAACCCGCGGGACAGGGGGCGGCTGGCTACACCTTC
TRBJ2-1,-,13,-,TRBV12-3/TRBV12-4,CASSLLPTGEQFF,TGTGCCAGCAGTTTACTCCCCACGGGTGAGCAGTTCTTC
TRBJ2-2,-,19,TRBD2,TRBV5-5,CASSPRGLTSGANTGELFF,TGTGCCAGCAGTCCCAGGGGATTGACTAGCGGGGCGAACACCGGGGAGCTGTTTTTT
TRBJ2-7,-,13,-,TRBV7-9,CAAMRLDSYEQYF,TGTGCCGCGATGCGCCTAGACTCCTACGAGCAGTACTTC
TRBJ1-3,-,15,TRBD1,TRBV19,CASSFMTGTGNTIYF,TGTGCCAGTAGTTTCATGACAGGGACTGGAAACACCATATATTTT
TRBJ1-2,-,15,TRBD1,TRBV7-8,CASSLAATGGYGYTF,TGTGCCAGCAGCTTAGCCGCGACAGGGGGCTATGGCTACACCTTC
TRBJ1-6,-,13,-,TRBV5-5,CASSLHRDSPLHF,TGTGCCAGCAGCTTGCACAGGGATTCACCCCTCCACTTT
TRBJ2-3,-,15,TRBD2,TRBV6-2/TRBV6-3,CASSYLGLEADTQYF,TGTGCCAGCAGTTACCTGGGACTAGAGGCAGATACGCAGTATTTT
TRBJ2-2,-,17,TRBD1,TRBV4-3,CASSNPGQGVDTGELFF,TGCGCCAGCAGCAACCCGGGACAGGGGGTCGACACCGGGGAGCTGTTTTTT
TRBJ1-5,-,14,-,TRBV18,CASSPADSNQPQHF,TGTGCCAGCTCACCGGCAGATAGCAATCAGCCCCAGCATTTT
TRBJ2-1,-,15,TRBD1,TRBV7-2,CASSPRDRSPNEQFF,TGTGCCAGCAGCCCCCGGGACAGGAGTCCAAATGAGCAGTTCTTC
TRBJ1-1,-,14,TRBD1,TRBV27,CASRDMTGAAEAFF,TGTGCCAGCAGGGACATGACAGGGGCCGCTGAAGCTTTCTTT
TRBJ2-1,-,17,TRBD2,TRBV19,CASSIGALAAPRNEQFF,TGTGCCAGTAGTATAGGGGCACTAGCGGCCCCAAGGAATGAGCAGTTCTTC
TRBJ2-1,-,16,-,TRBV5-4,CASSPPLGQANNEQFF,TGTGCCAGCAGCCCCCCCCTGGGGCAGGCGAACAATGAGCAGTTCTTC
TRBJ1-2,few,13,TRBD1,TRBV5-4,CASSLGGGDGYTF,TGTGCCAGCAGCCTAGGAGGGGGCGATGGCTACACCTTC
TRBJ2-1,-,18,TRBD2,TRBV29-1,CSVEGSSGPHISYNEQFF,TGCAGCGTTGAAGGGTCTAGCGGGCCTCATATCTCCTACAATGAGCAGTTCTTC
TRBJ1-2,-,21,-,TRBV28,CASSLLLGSDTGTKGGYGYTF,TGTGCCAGCAGTCTCCTGTTAGGGTCTGACACCGGGACAAAAGGGGGCTATGGCTACACCTTC
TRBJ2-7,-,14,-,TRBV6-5,CASSYSQVRYEQYF,TGTGCCAGCAGTTACAGTCAAGTGAGGTACGAGCAGTACTTC
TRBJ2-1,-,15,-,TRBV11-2,CASSLGWSSYNEQFF,TGTGCCAGCAGCTTAGGGTGGAGCTCCTACAATGAGCAGTTCTTC
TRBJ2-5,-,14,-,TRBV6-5,CASRLAMGGQTQYF,TGTGCCAGCAGACTCGCAATGGGGGGGCAGACCCAGTACTTC
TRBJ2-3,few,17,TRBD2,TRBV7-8,CASSLVVGRAALDTQYF,TGTGCCAGCAGCTTAGTCGTCGGGAGGGCCGCGCTTGATACGCAGTATTTT
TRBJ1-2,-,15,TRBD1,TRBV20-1,CSASGDRGRHYGYTF,TGCAGTGCTAGTGGGGACAGGGGGAGACACTATGGCTACACCTTC
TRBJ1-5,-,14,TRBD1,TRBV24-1,CATSSGQGFQPQHF,TGTGCCACCAGTTCGGGACAGGGTTTTCAGCCCCAGCATTTT
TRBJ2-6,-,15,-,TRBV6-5,CASSFYRSGANVLTF,TGTGCCAGCAGTTTCTACAGGTCTGGGGCCAACGTCCTGACTTTC
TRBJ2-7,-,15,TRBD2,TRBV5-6,CASSPVAGVSHEQYF,TGTGCCAGCAGCCCAGTAGCGGGAGTTTCCCACGAGCAGTACTTC
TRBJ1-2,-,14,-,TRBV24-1,CATSDWTGIHGYTF,TGTGCCACCAGTGATTGGACCGGGATCCATGGCTACACCTTC
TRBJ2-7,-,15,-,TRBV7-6,CASSLSEGYAYEQYF,TGTGCCAGCAGCTTATCGGAGGGCTACGCATACGAGCAGTACTTC
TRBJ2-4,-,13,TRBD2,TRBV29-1,CSVGTNDKNIQYF,TGCAGCGTCGGGACTAACGATAAAAACATTCAGTACTTC
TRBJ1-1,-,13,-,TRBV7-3,CASSEQQNTEAFF,TGTGCCAGCAGCGAACAGCAGAACACTGAAGCTTTCTTT
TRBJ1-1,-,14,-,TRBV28,CATTSEAENTEAFF,TGTGCCACCACATCGGAGGCCGAGAACACTGAAGCTTTCTTT
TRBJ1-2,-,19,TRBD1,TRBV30,CAWSVSYRWGQGLNYGYTF,TGTGCCTGGAGTGTGTCATATCGGTGGGGACAGGGGCTCAACTATGGCTACACCTTC
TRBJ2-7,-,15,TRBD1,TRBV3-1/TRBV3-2,CASSQGAGGTHEQYF,TGTGCCAGCAGCCAAGGTGCAGGGGGAACGCACGAGCAGTACTTC